This TCR beta chain was retrieved from a study of blood T cell repertoires in COVID-19. The CDR3 contains 18 residues. CDR1 MNHEY and CDR2 SVGEGT come from the germline V gene. V lost 1 base to trimming and J lost 2 bases; unmatched junction nucleotides: 9. As handled by the study authors: Counts of nucleated cells, estimated from reference gene primer amplification, were obtained. Assay used: immunoSEQ multiplex PCR; TCRdb lists only in-frame clones, some missing. V and J calls and clone size are given by that table; D and trimming were obtained from the DNA. The data show 30,000 to 35,000 clones, around 87% seen once.

This sequence was found in a man at least 80 years old with active COVID-19. The sequencing input was peripheral blood. The V call is TRBV6-2 or TRBV6-3, the J call TRBJ2-1; 9 bases line up with TRBD2. The chain's CDR3 is CASSYFLAGSGPYNEQFF. CDR3 in DNA: TGTGCCAGCAGTTACTTCCTAGCGGGATCGGGACCCTACAATGAGCAGTTCTTC.